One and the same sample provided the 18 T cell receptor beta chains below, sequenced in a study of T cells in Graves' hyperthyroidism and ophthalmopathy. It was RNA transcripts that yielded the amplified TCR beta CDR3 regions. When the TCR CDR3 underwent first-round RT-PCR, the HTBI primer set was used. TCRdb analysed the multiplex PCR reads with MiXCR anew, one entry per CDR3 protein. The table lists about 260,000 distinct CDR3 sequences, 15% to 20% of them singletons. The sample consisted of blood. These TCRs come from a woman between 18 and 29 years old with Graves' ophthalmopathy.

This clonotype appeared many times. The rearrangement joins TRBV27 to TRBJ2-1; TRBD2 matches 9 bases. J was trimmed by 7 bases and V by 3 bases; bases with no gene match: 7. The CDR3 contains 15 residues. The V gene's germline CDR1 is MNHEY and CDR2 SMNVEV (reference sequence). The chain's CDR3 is CASSFSGGLWNEQFF. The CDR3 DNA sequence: TGTGCCAGCAGTTTCAGCGGGGGGCTCTGGAATGAGCAGTTCTTC.

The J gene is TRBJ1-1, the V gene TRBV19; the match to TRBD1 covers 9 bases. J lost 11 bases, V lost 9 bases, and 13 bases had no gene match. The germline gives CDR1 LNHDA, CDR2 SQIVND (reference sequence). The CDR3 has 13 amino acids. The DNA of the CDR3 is TGTGCCAGCACCGACAGGGGGATGACTTGGGCTTTCTTT. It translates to CASTDRGMTWAFF.

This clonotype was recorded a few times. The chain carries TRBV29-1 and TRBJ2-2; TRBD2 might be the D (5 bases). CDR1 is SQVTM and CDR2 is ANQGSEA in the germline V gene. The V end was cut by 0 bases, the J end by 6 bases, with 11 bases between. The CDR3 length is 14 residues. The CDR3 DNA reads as TGCAGCGTTGAAGATCCTGGGAGATCCGGGGAGCTGTTTTTT. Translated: CSVEDPGRSGELFF.

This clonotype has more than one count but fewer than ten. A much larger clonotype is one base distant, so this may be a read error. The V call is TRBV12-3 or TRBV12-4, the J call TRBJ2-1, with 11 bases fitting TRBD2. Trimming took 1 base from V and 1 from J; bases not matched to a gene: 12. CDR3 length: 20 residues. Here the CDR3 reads CASSLGGLAGGSMSYNEQFF. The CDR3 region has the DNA TGTGCCAGCAGTTTAGGGGGGCTAGCGGGAGGCTCCATGTCCTACAATGAGCAGTTCTTC.

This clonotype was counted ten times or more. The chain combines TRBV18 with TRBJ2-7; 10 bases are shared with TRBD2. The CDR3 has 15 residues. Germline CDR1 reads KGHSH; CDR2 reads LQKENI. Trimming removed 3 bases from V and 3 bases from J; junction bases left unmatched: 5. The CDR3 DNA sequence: TGTGCCAGCTCACCCGGACTAGCGGATAACTACGAGCAGTACTTC. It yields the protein CASSPGLADNYEQYF.

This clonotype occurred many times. The DNA of the CDR3 is TGTGCCAGTATGACAGCATTGAACACTGAAGCTTTCTTT. Protein sequence: CASMTALNTEAFF. This sequence joins TRBV19 and TRBJ1-1; possible D gene TRBD1, 5 bases. Germline assignment: CDR1 LNHDA and CDR2 SQIVND (reference sequence). CDR3 length: 13 amino acids. Trimming took 7 bases from V and 0 from J, leaving 9 bases between them.

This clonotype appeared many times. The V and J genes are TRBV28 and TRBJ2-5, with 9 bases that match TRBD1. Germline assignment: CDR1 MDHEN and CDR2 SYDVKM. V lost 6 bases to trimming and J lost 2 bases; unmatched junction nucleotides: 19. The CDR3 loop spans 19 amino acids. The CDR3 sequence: CASREHGTGIGWGQETQYF. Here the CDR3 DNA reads TGTGCCAGCAGGGAGCACGGGACAGGGATAGGATGGGGACAAGAGACCCAGTACTTC.

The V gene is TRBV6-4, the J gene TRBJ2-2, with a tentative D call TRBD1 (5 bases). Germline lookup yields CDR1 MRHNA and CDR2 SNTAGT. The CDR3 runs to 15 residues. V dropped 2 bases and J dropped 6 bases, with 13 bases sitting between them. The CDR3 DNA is TGTGCCAGCAGTGACCAATATCAAGGGGCCGGGGAGCTGTTTTTT. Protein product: CASSDQYQGAGELFF.

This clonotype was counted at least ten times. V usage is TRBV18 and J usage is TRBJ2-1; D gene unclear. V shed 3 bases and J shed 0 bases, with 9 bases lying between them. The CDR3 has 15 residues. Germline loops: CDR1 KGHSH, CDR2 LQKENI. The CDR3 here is CASSPSLYSYNEQFF. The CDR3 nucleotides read TGTGCCAGCTCACCTTCACTTTACTCCTACAATGAGCAGTTCTTC.

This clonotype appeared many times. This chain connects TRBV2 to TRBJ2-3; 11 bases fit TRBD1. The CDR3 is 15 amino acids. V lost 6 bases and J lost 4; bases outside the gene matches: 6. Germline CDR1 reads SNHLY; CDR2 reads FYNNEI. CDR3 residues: CASSAPGQGADTQYF. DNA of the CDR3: TGTGCCAGCAGCGCCCCGGGACAGGGGGCAGATACGCAGTATTTT.

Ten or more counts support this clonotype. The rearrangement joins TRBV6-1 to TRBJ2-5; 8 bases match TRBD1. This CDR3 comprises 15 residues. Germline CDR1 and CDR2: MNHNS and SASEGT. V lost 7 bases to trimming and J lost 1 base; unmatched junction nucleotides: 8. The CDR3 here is CASKTPGTGQETQYF. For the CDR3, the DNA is TGTGCCAGCAAAACACCCGGGACAGGCCAAGAGACCCAGTACTTC.

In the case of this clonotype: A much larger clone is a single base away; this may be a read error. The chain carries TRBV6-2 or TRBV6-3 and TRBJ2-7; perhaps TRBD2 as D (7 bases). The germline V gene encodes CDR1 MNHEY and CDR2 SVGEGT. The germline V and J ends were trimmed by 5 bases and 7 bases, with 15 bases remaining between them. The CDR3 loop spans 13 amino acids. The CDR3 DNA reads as TGTGCCAGCAGTGAGTCGGGGGGCCTGGAGCAGTACTTC. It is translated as CASSESGGLEQYF.

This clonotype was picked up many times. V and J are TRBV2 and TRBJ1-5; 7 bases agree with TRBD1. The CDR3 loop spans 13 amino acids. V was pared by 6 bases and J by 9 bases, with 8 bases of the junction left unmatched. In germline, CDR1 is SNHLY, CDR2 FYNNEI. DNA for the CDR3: TGTGCCAGCAGCCTGACAGGGTACCGGCCCCAGCATTTT. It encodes CASSLTGYRPQHF.

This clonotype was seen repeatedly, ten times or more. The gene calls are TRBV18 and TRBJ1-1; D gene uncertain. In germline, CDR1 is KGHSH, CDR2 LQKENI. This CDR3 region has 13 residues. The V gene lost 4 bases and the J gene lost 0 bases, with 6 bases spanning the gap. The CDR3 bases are TGTGCCAGCTCACTCTCCCTGAACACTGAAGCTTTCTTT. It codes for CASSLSLNTEAFF.

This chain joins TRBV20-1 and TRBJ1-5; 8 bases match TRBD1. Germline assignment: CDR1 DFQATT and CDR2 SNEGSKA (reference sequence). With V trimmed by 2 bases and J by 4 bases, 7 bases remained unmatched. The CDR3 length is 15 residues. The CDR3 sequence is CSARPPDRENQPQHF. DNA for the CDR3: TGCAGTGCTAGACCGCCGGACAGGGAGAATCAGCCCCAGCATTTT.

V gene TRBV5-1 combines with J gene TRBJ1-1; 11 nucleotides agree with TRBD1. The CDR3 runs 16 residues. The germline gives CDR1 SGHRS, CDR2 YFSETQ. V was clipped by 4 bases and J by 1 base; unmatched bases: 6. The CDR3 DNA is TGCGCCAGCAGCCCCGGACAGGGGGCCGGGAACACTGAAGCTTTCTTT. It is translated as CASSPGQGAGNTEAFF.

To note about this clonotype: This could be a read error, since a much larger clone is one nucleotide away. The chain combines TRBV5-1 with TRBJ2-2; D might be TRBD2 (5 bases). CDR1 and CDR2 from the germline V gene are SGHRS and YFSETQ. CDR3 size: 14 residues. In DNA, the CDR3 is TGCGCCAGCAGACAGATACTGAACACCGGGGAGCCGTTTTTT. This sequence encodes CASRQILNTGEPFF.

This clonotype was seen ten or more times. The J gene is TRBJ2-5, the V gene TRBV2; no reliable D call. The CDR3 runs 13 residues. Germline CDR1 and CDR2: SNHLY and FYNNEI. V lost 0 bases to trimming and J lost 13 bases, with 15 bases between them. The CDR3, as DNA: TGTGCCAGCAGTGAAGCGCTTCGGACCCCTTTGTACTTC. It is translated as CASSEALRTPLYF.